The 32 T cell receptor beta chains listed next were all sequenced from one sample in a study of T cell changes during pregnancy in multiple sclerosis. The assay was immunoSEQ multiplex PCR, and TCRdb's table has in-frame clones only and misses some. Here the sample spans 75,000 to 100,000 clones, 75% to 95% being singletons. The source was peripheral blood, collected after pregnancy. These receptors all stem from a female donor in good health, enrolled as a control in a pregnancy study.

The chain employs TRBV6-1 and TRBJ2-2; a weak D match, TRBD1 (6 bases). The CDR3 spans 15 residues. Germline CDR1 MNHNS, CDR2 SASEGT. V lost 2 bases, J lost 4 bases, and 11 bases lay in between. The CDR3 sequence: CASSEWGLPTGELFF. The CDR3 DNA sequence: TGTGCCAGCAGTGAATGGGGGCTTCCCACCGGGGAGCTGTTTTTT.

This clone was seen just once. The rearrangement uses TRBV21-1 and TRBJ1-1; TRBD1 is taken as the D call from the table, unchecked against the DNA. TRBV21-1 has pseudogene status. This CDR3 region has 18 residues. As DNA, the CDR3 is TGTGCCAGCAGCAAATGGACGGACAGGGGAGGGTGGAACACTGAAGCTTTCTTT. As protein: CASSKWTDRGGWNTEAFF.

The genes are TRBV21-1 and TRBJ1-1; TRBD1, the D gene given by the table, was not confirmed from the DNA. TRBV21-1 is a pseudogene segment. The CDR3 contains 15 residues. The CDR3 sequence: CASRDRRERGSEAFF. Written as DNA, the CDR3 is TGTGCCAGCAGGGACAGACGGGAAAGAGGTTCTGAAGCTTTCTTT.

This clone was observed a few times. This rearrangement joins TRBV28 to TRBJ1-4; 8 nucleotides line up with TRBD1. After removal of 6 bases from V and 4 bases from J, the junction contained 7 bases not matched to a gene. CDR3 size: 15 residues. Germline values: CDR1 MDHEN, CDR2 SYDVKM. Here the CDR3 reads CASSQGALGNEKLFF. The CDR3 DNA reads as TGTGCCAGCAGCCAGGGGGCGCTGGGTAATGAAAAACTGTTTTTT.

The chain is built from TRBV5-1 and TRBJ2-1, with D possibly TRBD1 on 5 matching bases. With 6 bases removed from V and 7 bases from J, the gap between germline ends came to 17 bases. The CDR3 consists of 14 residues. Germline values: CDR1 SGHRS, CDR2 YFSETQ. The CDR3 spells CASMSQGFRNEQFF. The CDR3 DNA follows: TGCGCCAGCATGTCTCAGGGTTTCAGGAATGAGCAGTTCTTC.

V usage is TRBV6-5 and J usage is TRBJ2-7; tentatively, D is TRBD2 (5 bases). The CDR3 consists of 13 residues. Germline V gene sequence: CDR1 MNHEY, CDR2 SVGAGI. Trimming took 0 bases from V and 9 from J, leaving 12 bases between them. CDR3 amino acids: CASSYSSSGGQYF. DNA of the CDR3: TGTGCCAGCAGTTACTCGAGTTCTGGAGGGCAGTACTTC.

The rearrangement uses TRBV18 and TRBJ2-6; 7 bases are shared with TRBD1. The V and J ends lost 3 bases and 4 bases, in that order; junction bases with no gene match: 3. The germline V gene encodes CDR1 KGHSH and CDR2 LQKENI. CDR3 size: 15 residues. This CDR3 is CASSPTGSGANVLTF. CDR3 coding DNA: TGTGCCAGCTCACCGACAGGGAGCGGGGCCAACGTCCTGACTTTC.

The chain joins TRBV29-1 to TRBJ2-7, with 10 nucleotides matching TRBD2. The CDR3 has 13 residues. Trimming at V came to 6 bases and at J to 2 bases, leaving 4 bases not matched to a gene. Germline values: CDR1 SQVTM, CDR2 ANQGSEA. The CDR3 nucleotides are TGCAGCGTAAAGCGGGGGGGAACCTACGAGCAGTACTTC. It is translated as CSVKRGGTYEQYF.

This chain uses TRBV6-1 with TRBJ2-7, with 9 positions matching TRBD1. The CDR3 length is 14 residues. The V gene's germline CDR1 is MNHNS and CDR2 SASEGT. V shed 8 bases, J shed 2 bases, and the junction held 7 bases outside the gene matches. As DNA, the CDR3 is TGTGCCAGCGGACAGACAGGGGGACCCTACGAGCAGTACTTC. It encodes CASGQTGGPYEQYF.

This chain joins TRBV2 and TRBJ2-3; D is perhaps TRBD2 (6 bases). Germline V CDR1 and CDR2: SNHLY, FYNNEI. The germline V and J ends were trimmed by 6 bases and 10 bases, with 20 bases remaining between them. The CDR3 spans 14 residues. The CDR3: CASRRQRAGGPQYF. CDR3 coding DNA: TGTGCCAGCAGACGACAGCGGGCTGGGGGTCCGCAGTATTTT.

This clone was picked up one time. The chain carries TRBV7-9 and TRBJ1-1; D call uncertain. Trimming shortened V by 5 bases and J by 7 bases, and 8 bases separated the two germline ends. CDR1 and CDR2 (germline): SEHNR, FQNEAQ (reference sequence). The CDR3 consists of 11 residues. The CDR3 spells CASSATVEAFF. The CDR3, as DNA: TGTGCCAGCAGCGCCACAGTTGAAGCTTTCTTT.

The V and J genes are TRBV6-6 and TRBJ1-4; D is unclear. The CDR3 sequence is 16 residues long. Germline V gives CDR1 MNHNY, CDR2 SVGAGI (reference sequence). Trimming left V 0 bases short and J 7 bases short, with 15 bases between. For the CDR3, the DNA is TGTGCCAGCAGTTACTCGATGAGTACCGCAGGTGAAAAACTGTTTTTT. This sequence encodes CASSYSMSTAGEKLFF.

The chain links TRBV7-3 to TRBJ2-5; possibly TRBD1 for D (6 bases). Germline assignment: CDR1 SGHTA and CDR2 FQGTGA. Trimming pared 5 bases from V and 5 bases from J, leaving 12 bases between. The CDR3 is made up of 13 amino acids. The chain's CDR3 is CASSQQGFETQYF. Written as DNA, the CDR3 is TGTGCCAGCAGCCAACAGGGTTTCGAGACCCAGTACTTC.

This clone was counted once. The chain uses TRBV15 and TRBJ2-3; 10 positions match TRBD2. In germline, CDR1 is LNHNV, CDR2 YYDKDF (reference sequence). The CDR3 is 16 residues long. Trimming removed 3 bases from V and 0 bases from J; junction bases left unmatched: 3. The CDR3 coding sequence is TGTGCCACCAGCAGCGGACTAGCGGCTAGCACAGATACGCAGTATTTT. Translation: CATSSGLAASTDTQYF. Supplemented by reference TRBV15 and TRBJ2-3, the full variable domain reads DAMVIQNPRYQVTQFGKPVTLSCSQTLNHNVMYWYQQKSSQAPKLLFHYYDKDFNNEADTPDNFQSRRPNTSFCFLDIRSPGLGDTAMYLCATSSGLAASTDTQYFGPGTRLTVL.

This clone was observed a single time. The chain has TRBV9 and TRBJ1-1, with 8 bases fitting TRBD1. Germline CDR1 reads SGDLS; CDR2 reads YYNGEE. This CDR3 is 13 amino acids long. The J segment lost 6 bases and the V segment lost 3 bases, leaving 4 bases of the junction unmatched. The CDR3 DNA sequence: TGTGCCAGCAGCGGGAGGACAGGGCCTGAAGCTTTCTTT. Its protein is CASSGRTGPEAFF.

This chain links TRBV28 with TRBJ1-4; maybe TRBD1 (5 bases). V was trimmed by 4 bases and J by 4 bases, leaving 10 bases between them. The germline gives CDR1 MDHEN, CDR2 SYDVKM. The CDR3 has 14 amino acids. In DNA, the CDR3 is TGTGCCAGCAGTTGGGGCAGGGTTAATGAAAAACTGTTTTTT. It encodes CASSWGRVNEKLFF.

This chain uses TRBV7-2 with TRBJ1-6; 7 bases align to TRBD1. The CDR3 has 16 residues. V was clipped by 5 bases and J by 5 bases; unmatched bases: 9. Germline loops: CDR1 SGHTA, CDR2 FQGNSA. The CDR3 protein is CASSPQRQGHNSPLHF. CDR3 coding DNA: TGTGCCAGCAGCCCCCAACGACAGGGCCATAATTCACCCCTCCACTTT.

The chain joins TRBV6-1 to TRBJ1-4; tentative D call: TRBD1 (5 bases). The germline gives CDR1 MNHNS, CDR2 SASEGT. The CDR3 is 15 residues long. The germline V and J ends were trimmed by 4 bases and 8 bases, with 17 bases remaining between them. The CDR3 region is CASSARAGEVEKLFF. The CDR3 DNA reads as TGTGCCAGCAGTGCCAGGGCTGGGGAAGTCGAAAAACTGTTTTTT.

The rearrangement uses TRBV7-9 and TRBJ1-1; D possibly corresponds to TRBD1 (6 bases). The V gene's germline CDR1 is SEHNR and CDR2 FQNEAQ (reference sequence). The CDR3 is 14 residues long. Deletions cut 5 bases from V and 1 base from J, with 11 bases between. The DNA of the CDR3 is TGTGCCAGCAGCCTGGGACAATCGAACACTGAAGCTTTCTTT. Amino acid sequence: CASSLGQSNTEAFF.

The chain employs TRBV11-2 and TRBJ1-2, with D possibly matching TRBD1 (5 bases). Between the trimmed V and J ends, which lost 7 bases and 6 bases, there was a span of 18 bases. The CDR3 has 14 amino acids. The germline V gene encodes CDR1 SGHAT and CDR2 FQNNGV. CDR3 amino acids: CASTEGRRNNGYTF. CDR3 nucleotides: TGTGCCAGCACCGAGGGGAGGCGGAACAATGGCTACACCTTC.

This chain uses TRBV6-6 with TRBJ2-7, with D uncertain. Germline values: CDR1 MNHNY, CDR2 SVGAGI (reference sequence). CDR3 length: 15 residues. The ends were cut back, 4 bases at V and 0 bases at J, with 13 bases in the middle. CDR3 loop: CASSSGFVSSYEQYF. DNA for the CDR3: TGTGCCAGCAGTTCCGGGTTCGTAAGCTCCTACGAGCAGTACTTC.

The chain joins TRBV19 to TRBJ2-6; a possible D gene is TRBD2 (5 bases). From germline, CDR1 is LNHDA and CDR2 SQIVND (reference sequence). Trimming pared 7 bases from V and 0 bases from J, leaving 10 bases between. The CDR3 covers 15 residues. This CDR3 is CASISGDSGANVLTF. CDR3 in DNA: TGTGCCAGTATCAGCGGCGACTCTGGGGCCAACGTCCTGACTTTC.

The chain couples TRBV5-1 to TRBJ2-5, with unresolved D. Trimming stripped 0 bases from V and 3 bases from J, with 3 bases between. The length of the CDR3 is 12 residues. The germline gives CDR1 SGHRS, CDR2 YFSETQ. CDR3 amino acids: CASSLAEETQYF. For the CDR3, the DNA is TGCGCCAGCAGCTTGGCCGAAGAGACCCAGTACTTC.

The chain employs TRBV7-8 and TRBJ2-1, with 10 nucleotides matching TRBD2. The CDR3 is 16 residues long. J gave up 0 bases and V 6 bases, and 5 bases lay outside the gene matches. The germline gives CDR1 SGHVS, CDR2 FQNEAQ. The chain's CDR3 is CASRSTSGASYNEQFF. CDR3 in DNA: TGTGCCAGCAGATCAACTAGCGGGGCCTCCTACAATGAGCAGTTCTTC.

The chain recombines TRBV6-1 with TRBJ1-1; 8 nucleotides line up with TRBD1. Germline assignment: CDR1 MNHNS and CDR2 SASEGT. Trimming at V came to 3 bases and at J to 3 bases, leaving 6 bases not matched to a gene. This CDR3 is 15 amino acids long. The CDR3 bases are TGTGCCAGCAGTGACACGGGACAGGTGTACACTGAAGCTTTCTTT. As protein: CASSDTGQVYTEAFF.

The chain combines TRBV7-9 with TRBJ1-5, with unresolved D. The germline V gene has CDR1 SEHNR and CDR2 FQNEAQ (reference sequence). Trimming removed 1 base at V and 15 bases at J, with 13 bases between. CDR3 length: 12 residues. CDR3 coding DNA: TGTGCCAGCAGCTTAGAGGCAGGTCATCGGCATTTT. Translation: CASSLEAGHRHF.

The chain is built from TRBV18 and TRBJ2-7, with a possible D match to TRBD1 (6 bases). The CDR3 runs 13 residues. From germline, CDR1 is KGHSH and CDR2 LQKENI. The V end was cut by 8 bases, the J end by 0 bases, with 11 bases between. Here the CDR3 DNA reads TGTGCCAGCCACCGGGACAACTCCTACGAGCAGTACTTC. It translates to CASHRDNSYEQYF. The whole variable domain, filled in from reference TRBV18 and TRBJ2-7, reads NAGVMQNPRHLVRRRGQEARLRCSPMKGHSHVYWYRQLPEEGLKFMVYLQKENIIDESGMPKERFSAEFPKEGPSILRIQQVVRGDSAAYFCASHRDNSYEQYFGPGTRLTVT.

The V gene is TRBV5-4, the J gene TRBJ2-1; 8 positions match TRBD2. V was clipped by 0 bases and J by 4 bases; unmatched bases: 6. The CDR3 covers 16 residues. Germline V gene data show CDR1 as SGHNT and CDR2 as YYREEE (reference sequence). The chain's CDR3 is CASSLADGGAYNEQFF. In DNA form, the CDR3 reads TGTGCCAGCAGCTTGGCAGACGGGGGGGCTTACAATGAGCAGTTCTTC.

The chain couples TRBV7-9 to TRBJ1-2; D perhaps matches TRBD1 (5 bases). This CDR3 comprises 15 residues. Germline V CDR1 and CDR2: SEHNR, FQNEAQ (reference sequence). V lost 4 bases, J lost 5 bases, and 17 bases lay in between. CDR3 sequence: CASSSLVGGGYGYTF. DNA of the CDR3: TGTGCCAGCAGCTCACTCGTCGGGGGGGGATATGGCTACACCTTC.

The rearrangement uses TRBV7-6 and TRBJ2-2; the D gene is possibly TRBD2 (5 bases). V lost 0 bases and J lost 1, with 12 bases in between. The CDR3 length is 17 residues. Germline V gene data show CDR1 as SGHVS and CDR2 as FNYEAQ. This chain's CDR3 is CASSLAVSGVNTGELFF. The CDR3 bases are TGTGCCAGCAGCTTAGCGGTATCCGGGGTGAACACCGGGGAGCTGTTTTTT.

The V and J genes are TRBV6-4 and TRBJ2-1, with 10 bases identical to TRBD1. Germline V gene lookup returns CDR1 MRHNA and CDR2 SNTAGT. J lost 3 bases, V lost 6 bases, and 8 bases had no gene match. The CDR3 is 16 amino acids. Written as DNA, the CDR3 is TGTGCCAGCAGCGGACAAGGGACAGGGGACTACAATGAGCAGTTCTTC. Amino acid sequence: CASSGQGTGDYNEQFF.

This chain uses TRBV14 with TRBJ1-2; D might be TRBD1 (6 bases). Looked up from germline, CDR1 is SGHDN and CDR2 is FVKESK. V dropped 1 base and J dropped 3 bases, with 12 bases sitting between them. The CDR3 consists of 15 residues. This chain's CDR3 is CASSQVDRDYYGYTF. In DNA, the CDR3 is TGTGCCAGCAGCCAAGTGGACAGAGATTACTATGGCTACACCTTC.